A selection of T cell receptor beta chains follows, all from one sample in a study of blood T cell repertoires in COVID-19. Generated by immunoSEQ multiplex PCR, the TCRdb table keeps only in-frame clones and is missing some. The data show hundreds of thousands of clones, about 90% seen once. Material for sequencing was peripheral blood. These TCRs come from a woman aged 35 to 49 with COVID-19, enrolled during active disease. CDR3s include the opening cysteine and the closing phenylalanine or tryptophan. The order of the fields is CDR3 DNA, CDR3 protein, V gene, clone size, D gene, J gene. A D gene is named only where the DNA matches it firmly. Expanded clones get a size class; other rows say once, few or many, or leave the size out.

CDR3 DNA: TGTGCCAGCAGCGAGCCGGCTAGGCTCTCTGGAAACACCATATATTTT
CDR3 protein: CASSEPARLSGNTIYF
V gene: TRBV28
clone size: .
D gene: .
J gene: TRBJ1-3

CDR3 DNA: TGTGCCATCAACCGGGATAACTATGGCTACACCTTC
CDR3 protein: CAINRDNYGYTF
V gene: TRBV28
clone size: .
D gene: .
J gene: TRBJ1-2

CDR3 DNA: TGTGCCAGCAGCCTACCTATCAGGGGGTCTGGCTATAATTCACCCCTCCACTTT
CDR3 protein: CASSLPIRGSGYNSPLHF
V gene: TRBV5-8
clone size: .
D gene: TRBD1
J gene: TRBJ1-6

CDR3 DNA: TGTGCCAGCAGCTTAGCGACAGGGCTCCTCTACGAGCAGTACTTC
CDR3 protein: CASSLATGLLYEQYF
V gene: TRBV7-8
clone size: .
D gene: TRBD1
J gene: TRBJ2-7

CDR3 DNA: TGTGCCAGCAGCCTTAGGGGGGGGTCGAACACTGAAGCTTTCTTT
CDR3 protein: CASSLRGGSNTEAFF
V gene: TRBV3-1/TRBV3-2
clone size: .
D gene: .
J gene: TRBJ1-1

CDR3 DNA: TGTGCCAGCAGCTTAACCTTTAGGACAGGCTTTCCGGTCGAGCAGTACTTC
CDR3 protein: CASSLTFRTGFPVEQYF
V gene: TRBV7-9
clone size: .
D gene: TRBD1
J gene: TRBJ2-7

CDR3 DNA: TGTGCTAGTGGGGCGGGAGGGCCCCAAGAGACCCAGTACTTC
CDR3 protein: CASGAGGPQETQYF
V gene: TRBV12-5
clone size: once
D gene: TRBD2
J gene: TRBJ2-5

CDR3 DNA: TGTGCCAGCACCAACAGGGGGTTATGGGAGCAGTACTTC
CDR3 protein: CASTNRGLWEQYF
V gene: TRBV27
clone size: .
D gene: TRBD1
J gene: TRBJ2-7

CDR3 DNA: TGTGCCAGTAGTACCCCTACGACAGGGGGTTTAGAGACCCAGTACTTC
CDR3 protein: CASSTPTTGGLETQYF
V gene: TRBV19
clone size: .
D gene: TRBD1
J gene: TRBJ2-5

CDR3 DNA: TGTGCCAGCAGCCTAGCGGGAGGGCCGGGGGAGCAGTACTTC
CDR3 protein: CASSLAGGPGEQYF
V gene: TRBV6-2/TRBV6-3
clone size: .
D gene: TRBD2
J gene: TRBJ2-7

CDR3 DNA: TGTGCCAGCAGTTACGATTCGCGGGGAAACGAGCAGTACTTC
CDR3 protein: CASSYDSRGNEQYF
V gene: TRBV6-5
clone size: once
D gene: .
J gene: TRBJ2-7

CDR3 DNA: TGTGCCACCAGTGATGGGGCTAGCGGGAGTAGTACAGATACGCAGTATTTT
CDR3 protein: CATSDGASGSSTDTQYF
V gene: TRBV24-1
clone size: .
D gene: TRBD2
J gene: TRBJ2-3

CDR3 DNA: TGTGCCAGCAGTTTTCTTAACTATGGCTACACCTTC
CDR3 protein: CASSFLNYGYTF
V gene: TRBV12-3/TRBV12-4
clone size: once
D gene: .
J gene: TRBJ1-2

CDR3 DNA: TGTGCCAGCAGCGTAGCCCCGAGGGATGAGCAGTTCTTC
CDR3 protein: CASSVAPRDEQFF
V gene: TRBV9
clone size: .
D gene: .
J gene: TRBJ2-1

CDR3 DNA: TGTGCCAGCAGTTACTCGACGACAGGGGGATTCTCTGGAAACACCATATATTTT
CDR3 protein: CASSYSTTGGFSGNTIYF
V gene: TRBV6-2/TRBV6-3
clone size: few
D gene: TRBD1
J gene: TRBJ1-3

CDR3 DNA: TGTGCCAGCAGCGAACAGGGGAAATCCTACGAGCAGTACTTC
CDR3 protein: CASSEQGKSYEQYF
V gene: TRBV5-4
clone size: .
D gene: TRBD1
J gene: TRBJ2-7

CDR3 DNA: TGTGCCAGCAGTGACTCGAGAGACACCGGGGAGCTGTTTTTT
CDR3 protein: CASSDSRDTGELFF
V gene: TRBV6-4
clone size: .
D gene: .
J gene: TRBJ2-2

CDR3 DNA: TGTGCCAGCAGCTTAGGAGCGGCAGGGGGCACTTTCGGCTACACCTTC
CDR3 protein: CASSLGAAGGTFGYTF
V gene: TRBV7-6
clone size: .
D gene: TRBD1
J gene: TRBJ1-2

CDR3 DNA: TGTGCCAGCAGCTCTTACTCCCGGCTAGCGGTCACAGATACGCAGTATTTT
CDR3 protein: CASSSYSRLAVTDTQYF
V gene: TRBV7-9
clone size: .
D gene: TRBD2
J gene: TRBJ2-3

CDR3 DNA: TGCGCCAGCAGCTTGGCCGGAGGGGAAAAACTGTTTTTT
CDR3 protein: CASSLAGGEKLFF
V gene: TRBV5-1
clone size: .
D gene: .
J gene: TRBJ1-4

CDR3 DNA: TGTGCCAGCAGTTTAGGGAGGAATCAGCCCCAGCATTTT
CDR3 protein: CASSLGRNQPQHF
V gene: TRBV12-3/TRBV12-4
clone size: .
D gene: .
J gene: TRBJ1-5

CDR3 DNA: TGTGCCAGCAGCTTCGACGGCCAGGGTGGGAAAGAGCAGTACTTC
CDR3 protein: CASSFDGQGGKEQYF
V gene: TRBV7-9
clone size: .
D gene: .
J gene: TRBJ2-7

CDR3 DNA: TGCGCCAGCAGCTCCGGGACAGTCCCCAATCAGCCCCAGCATTTT
CDR3 protein: CASSSGTVPNQPQHF
V gene: TRBV5-1
clone size: .
D gene: TRBD1
J gene: TRBJ1-5